Included here is one T cell receptor (beta chain) sequence, with context. The data are from a study of cytomegalovirus exposure and HLA in healthy donors. PCR used 60 Vbeta primers and 13 Jbeta primers. The table came from immunoSEQ multiplex PCR; TCRdb's copy has only in-frame clones and leaves some out. The sample contains some 190,000 clones, 75% to 85% of which appear only once. Germline CDR1 and CDR2: SGHVS and FQNEAQ. V was clipped by 2 bases and J by 2 bases; unmatched bases: 2. The CDR3 extends over 14 amino acids. Source material: PBMCs. The TCR was taken from a man in his late teens or twenties in good health and CMV-seronegative. The gene calls are TRBV7-8 and TRBJ2-7; 8 nucleotides match TRBD1. Here the CDR3 reads CASSLRTGTYEQYF. DNA for the CDR3: TGTGCCAGCAGCTTAAGGACAGGGACCTACGAGCAGTACTTC.